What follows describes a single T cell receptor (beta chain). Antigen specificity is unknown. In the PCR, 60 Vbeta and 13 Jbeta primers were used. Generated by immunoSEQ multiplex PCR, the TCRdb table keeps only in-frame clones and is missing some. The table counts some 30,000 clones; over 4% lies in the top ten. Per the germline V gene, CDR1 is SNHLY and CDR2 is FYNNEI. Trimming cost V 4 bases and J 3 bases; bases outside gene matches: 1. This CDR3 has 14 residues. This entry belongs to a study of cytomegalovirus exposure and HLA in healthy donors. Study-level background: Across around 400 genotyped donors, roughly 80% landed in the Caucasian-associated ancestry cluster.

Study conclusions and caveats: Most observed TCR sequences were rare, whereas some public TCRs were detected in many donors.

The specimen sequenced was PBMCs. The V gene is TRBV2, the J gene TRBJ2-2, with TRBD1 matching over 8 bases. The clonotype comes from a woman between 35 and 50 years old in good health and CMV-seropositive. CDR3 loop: CASSGDRYTGELFF. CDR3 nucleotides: TGTGCCAGCAGTGGGGACAGGTACACCGGGGAGCTGTTTTTT.